This TCR beta chain was sequenced during a study of vaccination and CD4 T cells after COVID-19. Study details: Post-COVID samples had a sampling time that fell a median approximately 93 days after diagnosis (range 35 to 161).

Cultured CD4+ T-cell DNA underwent Oncomine TCR Beta short-read sequencing. Using its own MiXCR run on the PCR reads, TCRdb lists one record per CDR3 protein. Among fewer than 15,000 distinct CDR3 sequences listed, 53% were seen once. Indicated treatment: roughly 10-day PBMC culture with coronavirus spike peptide pools or control peptides (ViraFEST assay). Germline lookup yields CDR1 MNHEY and CDR2 SMNVEV (reference sequence). Trimming pared 2 bases from V and 0 bases from J, leaving 10 bases between. The CDR3 covers 15 residues. This clonotype has a handful of counts. No antigen is known for it. The receptor's source is a human donor who had recovered from COVID-19. The rearrangement joins TRBV27 to TRBJ1-1; D is ambiguous. The sequencing here drew on CD4+ T cells from blood, cultured in vitro, taken before SARS-CoV-2 vaccination. The CDR3, as DNA: TGTGCCAGCAGTTTAGGTGGGCAGTTGAACACTGAAGCTTTCTTT. Translated: CASSLGGQLNTEAFF.